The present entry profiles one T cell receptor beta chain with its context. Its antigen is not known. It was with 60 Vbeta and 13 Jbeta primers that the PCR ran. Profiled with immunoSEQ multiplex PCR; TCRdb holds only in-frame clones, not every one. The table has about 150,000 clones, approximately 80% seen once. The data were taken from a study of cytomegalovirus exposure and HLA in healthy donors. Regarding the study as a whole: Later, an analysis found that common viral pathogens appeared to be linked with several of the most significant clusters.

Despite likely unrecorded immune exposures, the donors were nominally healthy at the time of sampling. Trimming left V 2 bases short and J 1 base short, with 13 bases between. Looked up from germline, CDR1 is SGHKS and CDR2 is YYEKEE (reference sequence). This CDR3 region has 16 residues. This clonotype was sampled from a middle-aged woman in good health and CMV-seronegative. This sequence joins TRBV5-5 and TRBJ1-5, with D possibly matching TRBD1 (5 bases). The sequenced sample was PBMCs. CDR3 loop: CASSFRDSRSNQPQHF. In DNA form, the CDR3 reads TGTGCCAGCAGCTTCCGGGACTCAAGGAGCAATCAGCCCCAGCATTTT.